The 23 T cell receptor beta chains listed next were all sequenced from one sample in a study of T-cell memory formation after mild COVID-19. TCRdb recomputed calls from the 5' RACE reads with MiXCR, one row per CDR3 protein. The sample consists of roughly 260,000 distinct CDR3 sequences, about a sixth of them appearing once. The sample comprised PBMCs or a T cell subset sorted from them (not recorded which). The receptor source for this set is a man younger than 30 who had mild COVID-19 (a few samples of this study predate the infection). Cell type and time point are not known.

In its sample, this clonotype was seen a few times. The rearrangement uses TRBV7-2 and TRBJ2-5, with 7 bases lining up with TRBD1. There are 18 residues in the CDR3. J gave up 1 base and V 5 bases, and 16 bases lay outside the gene matches. In germline, CDR1 is SGHTA, CDR2 FQGNSA. CDR3 DNA sequence: TGTGCCAGCAGCGGCCCCGTTCGCAACACAGGGGTCCAAGAGACCCAGTACTTC. Translation gives CASSGPVRNTGVQETQYF.

This clonotype was counted ten times or more. This rearrangement joins TRBV20-1 to TRBJ2-3; D remains ambiguous. V shed 0 bases and J shed 1 base, with 8 bases lying between them. The length of the CDR3 is 14 residues. The germline gives CDR1 DFQATT, CDR2 SNEGSKA (reference sequence). The CDR3 loop is CSARDRLRTDTQYF. As DNA, the CDR3 is TGCAGTGCTAGAGACCGGTTGCGCACAGATACGCAGTATTTT.

The chain links TRBV6-5 to TRBJ1-2; 9 positions match TRBD1. Per the germline V gene, CDR1 is MNHEY and CDR2 is SVGAGI. Germline trimming cut 5 bases from V and 5 bases from J; bases unmatched to any gene: 6. This CDR3 is 14 amino acids long. CDR3 nucleotide sequence: TGTGCCAGCAGTCTACAGGGGGCTCGGTATGGCTACACCTTC. Protein sequence: CASSLQGARYGYTF.

This clonotype was found a few times. The chain recombines TRBV12-3 or TRBV12-4 with TRBJ2-2; no definite D call. V shed 4 bases and J shed 0 bases, with 15 bases lying between them. CDR3 length: 17 amino acids. The DNA of the CDR3 is TGTGCCAGCAGTTCTAGTTTAACCTTCGCGAACACCGGGGAGCTGTTTTTT. It codes for CASSSSLTFANTGELFF.

The rearrangement links TRBV21-1 to TRBJ2-1. TRBV21-1 is a listed pseudogene. The CDR3 is 12 amino acids. This CDR3 reads CASSPWDNEQFF. The CDR3 DNA reads TGTGCCAGCAGCCCTTGGGACAATGAGCAGTTCTTC.

This sequence joins TRBV5-1 and TRBJ1-2; TRBD1 agrees at 10 bases. Germline CDR1 is SGHRS and CDR2 is YFSETQ. Losses at the gene ends were 4 bases for V and 5 bases for J; bases not matched to a gene: 5. The CDR3 is 14 residues long. CDR3 coding DNA: TGCGCCAGCAGCGGCCAGGGACAGGGGTATGGCTACACCTTC. This encodes CASSGQGQGYGYTF.

This clonotype turned up a few times. This chain links TRBV29-1 with TRBJ1-2, with TRBD1 identical over 8 bases. Trimming took 6 bases from V and 4 from J; bases not matched to a gene: 4. Germline values: CDR1 SQVTM, CDR2 ANQGSEA. CDR3 length: 12 amino acids. The CDR3 nucleotides are TGCAGCGTAGGGACAGGATCCTATGGCTACACCTTC. The encoded protein is CSVGTGSYGYTF.

The V and J genes are TRBV7-9 and TRBJ2-4; no firm D call. Germline lookup yields CDR1 SEHNR and CDR2 FQNEAQ (reference sequence). The CDR3 consists of 17 residues. The V end lost 4 bases, the J end lost 0 bases, and 16 bases lay between the germline ends. CDR3 residues: CASSSHGGPLAKNIQYF. Written as DNA, the CDR3 is TGTGCCAGCAGCTCCCACGGCGGACCCCTAGCCAAAAACATTCAGTACTTC.

J is TRBJ2-3 and V is TRBV5-4; D gene uncertain. With 4 bases removed from V and 4 bases from J, the gap between germline ends came to 13 bases. CDR1 and CDR2 from the germline V gene are SGHNT and YYREEE (reference sequence). The CDR3 is 14 residues long. CDR3: CASSPGGGPDTQYF. For the CDR3, the DNA is TGTGCCAGCAGCCCCGGTGGTGGTCCAGATACGCAGTATTTT.

The chain joins TRBV20-1 to TRBJ2-4, with D possibly being TRBD1 or TRBD2 (5 bases each). Germline V gene lookup returns CDR1 DFQATT and CDR2 SNEGSKA (reference sequence). V was shortened by 8 bases and J by 5 bases, with 19 bases between the two germline ends. This CDR3 has 14 amino acids. CDR3 in DNA: TGCAGTCTATGGAGGACACCCATCGAAAACATTCAGTACTTC. Amino acids: CSLWRTPIENIQYF.

This clonotype was observed a few times. The V gene is TRBV2, the J gene TRBJ2-5; D not certain. There are 15 residues in the CDR3. Germline V CDR1 and CDR2: SNHLY, FYNNEI. The V end lost 0 bases, the J end lost 5 bases, and 13 bases lay between the germline ends. CDR3 in DNA: TGTGCCAGCAGTGAAGCGCTTCTAGTCGGGGAGACCCAGTACTTC. Translation: CASSEALLVGETQYF.

This clonotype was seen a few times. CDR3 DNA sequence: TGCAGTGCTAGAGATCGATCCCGGGGAGGGCTGTTTTTT. Its translation is CSARDRSRGGLFF. V is TRBV20-1 and J is TRBJ2-2; perhaps TRBD2 as D (6 bases). The length of the CDR3 is 13 residues. CDR1 and CDR2 (germline): DFQATT, SNEGSKA (reference sequence). V lost 0 bases and J 13 bases, leaving 15 bases between the germline ends.

At least ten counts were recorded for this clonotype. The chain recombines TRBV7-2 with TRBJ1-5; TRBD1 is a possible D gene (6 bases). CDR1 is SGHTA, CDR2 FQGNSA, per germline. V lost 1 base and J lost 5, with 9 bases in between. This CDR3 contains 14 residues. The CDR3 DNA reads TGTGCCAGCAGCTTAGTTGAGGGGGATCAGCCCCAGCATTTT. Residues: CASSLVEGDQPQHF.

The chain recombines TRBV18 with TRBJ2-3; D uncertain. The CDR3 sequence is 15 residues long. V was shortened by 2 bases and J by 2 bases, with 11 bases between the two germline ends. Germline-derived CDR1 and CDR2 are KGHSH and LQKENI. CDR3 in amino acids: CASSPWGRPTDTQYF. In nucleotides, the CDR3 is TGTGCCAGCTCACCATGGGGAAGGCCCACAGATACGCAGTATTTT.

The chain joins TRBV7-3 to TRBJ2-1; tentatively, D is TRBD2 (6 bases). Trimming took 4 bases from V and 3 from J, leaving 13 bases between them. In germline, CDR1 is SGHTA, CDR2 FQGTGA. There are 15 residues in the CDR3. The CDR3 bases are TGTGCCAGCAGCTCGGGAGTCCCCCTCTACAATGAGCAGTTCTTC. Amino acid sequence: CASSSGVPLYNEQFF.

This clonotype was detected many times. This sequence joins TRBV5-1 and TRBJ1-1, with D maybe TRBD1 (5 bases). The CDR3 length is 14 residues. Germline loops: CDR1 SGHRS, CDR2 YFSETQ. Trimming shortened V by 4 bases and J by 1 base, and 11 bases separated the two germline ends. The CDR3 reads CASSLLQGNTEAFF. For the CDR3, the DNA is TGCGCCAGCAGCCTCTTGCAGGGGAACACTGAAGCTTTCTTT.

There are a few counts of this clonotype. At one end, the junction sequence differs from germline, possibly due to a read error. The genes are TRBV7-7 and TRBJ2-3; perhaps TRBD1 as D (6 bases). Germline CDR1 is SSHAT and CDR2 is FNYEAQ (reference sequence). The CDR3 consists of 13 residues. The CDR3, as DNA: TGTGCTAGCAGCTTAGCCCAGGGGGATACGCAGTATTTT. Protein: CASSLAQGDTQYF.

This clonotype was detected only a few times. V usage is TRBV5-1 and J usage is TRBJ2-5; possibly TRBD2 for D (6 bases). Germline V lookup: CDR1 SGHRS, CDR2 YFSETQ. The V end was cut by 4 bases, the J end by 5 bases, with 12 bases between. The CDR3 covers 13 residues. The CDR3 DNA follows: TGCGCCAGCAGCGGGGACTTGCCGGAGACCCAGTACTTC. Encoded protein: CASSGDLPETQYF. Drawing the rest from reference TRBV5-1 and TRBJ2-5, the complete variable domain is KAGVTQTPRYLIKTRGQQVTLSCSPISGHRSVSWYQQTPGQGLQFLFEYFSETQRNKGNFPGRFSGRQFSNSRSEMNVSTLELGDSALYLCASSGDLPETQYFGPGTRLLVL.

The gene calls are TRBV14 and TRBJ1-1, with 11 bases matching TRBD1. From germline, CDR1 is SGHDN and CDR2 FVKESK. The CDR3 has 16 amino acids. V lost 5 bases and J lost 1; bases outside the gene matches: 6. The CDR3 reads CASSFWTGGKNTEAFF. CDR3 DNA sequence: TGTGCCAGCAGCTTTTGGACAGGGGGCAAGAACACTGAAGCTTTCTTT.

This clonotype has more than one count but fewer than ten. This chain connects TRBV4-1 to TRBJ2-7; TRBD1 might be the D (5 bases). In germline, CDR1 is MGHRA, CDR2 YSYEKL. Trimming pared 3 bases from V and 6 bases from J, leaving 12 bases between. This CDR3 is built from 13 residues. The CDR3 region has the DNA TGCGCCAGCAGCCAGGACACCATGGCCGAGCAGTACTTC. This sequence encodes CASSQDTMAEQYF.

This clonotype was found a few times. V gene TRBV7-9 combines with J gene TRBJ2-1, with 14 bases identical to TRBD2. The V segment lost 4 bases and the J segment 9 bases; nucleotides outside the gene matches: 5. The CDR3 has 15 residues. Germline V gives CDR1 SEHNR, CDR2 FQNEAQ (reference sequence). In nucleotides, the CDR3 is TGTGCCAGCAGCTCCGGGACTAGCGGGGGCACTGAGCAGTTCTTC. It is translated as CASSSGTSGGTEQFF. Supplemented by reference TRBV7-9 and TRBJ2-1, the full variable domain reads DTGVSQNPRHKITKRGQNVTFRCDPISEHNRLYWYRQTLGQGPEFLTYFQNEAQLEKSRLLSDRFSAERPKGSFSTLEIQRTEQGDSAMYLCASSSGTSGGTEQFFGPGTRLTVL.

The CDR3, as DNA: TGCAGCGTTGCGGACAGGGGATCTCAGCCCCAGCATTTT. This codes for CSVADRGSQPQHF. J is TRBJ1-5 and V is TRBV29-1; 9 bases agree with TRBD1. CDR3 size: 13 residues. V lost 4 bases, J lost 6 bases, and 4 bases stayed unmatched. The germline V gene encodes CDR1 SQVTM and CDR2 ANQGSEA.

This clonotype was recorded at least ten times. This chain joins TRBV7-2 and TRBJ1-3; D is uncertain. The CDR3 consists of 14 residues. CDR1 SGHTA and CDR2 FQGNSA come from the germline V gene. V was trimmed by 5 bases and J by 8 bases, leaving 16 bases between them. The chain's CDR3 is CASSPGPLADTIYF. The CDR3 DNA follows: TGTGCCAGCAGCCCCGGGCCTTTAGCGGACACCATATATTTT.